One sample yielded the 28 T cell receptor beta chains listed below, sequenced in a study of control samples from healthy donors and cancer patients. The data were produced by immunoSEQ multiplex PCR, yet TCRdb's version contains in-frame clones alone and is incomplete. The data hold approximately 150,000 clones, with almost 90% observed a single time. The sequenced sample consisted of blood. The receptors shown here come from a man aged 18 to 29 in good health.

The rearrangement links TRBV28 to TRBJ2-3; D is unresolved. V gave up 5 bases and J gave up 3 bases, with 18 bases separating them. Per the germline V gene, CDR1 is MDHEN and CDR2 is SYDVKM. The CDR3 runs 16 residues. The DNA of the CDR3 is TGTGCCAGCAGTCCATGGCCCCCCTTTGGAACAGATACGCAGTATTTT. It is translated as CASSPWPPFGTDTQYF.

The chain has TRBV11-3 and TRBJ1-6; perhaps TRBD1 as D (5 bases). This CDR3 is built from 13 residues. The V end was cut by 5 bases, the J end by 10 bases, with 12 bases between. The germline CDR1 and CDR2 sequences are SGHNT and YENEEA. The CDR3 sequence is CASSRLRDSPLHF. CDR3 nucleotide sequence: TGTGCCAGCAGCCGCCTGAGGGACTCACCCCTCCACTTT.

The J gene is TRBJ1-4, the V gene TRBV28, with D unclear. Trimming stripped 7 bases from V and 3 bases from J, with 12 bases between. Germline V gene data show CDR1 as MDHEN and CDR2 as SYDVKM. This CDR3 has 14 residues. The CDR3 nucleotides are TGTGCCAGCATCTCTAAGACGGCTAATGAAAAACTGTTTTTT. Protein product: CASISKTANEKLFF.

This chain links TRBV5-4 with TRBJ2-7; 7 bases line up with TRBD2. Germline loops: CDR1 SGHNT, CDR2 YYREEE (reference sequence). Trimming at V came to 4 bases and at J to 5 bases, leaving 15 bases not matched to a gene. The length of the CDR3 is 16 residues. The DNA for the CDR3 is TGTGCCAGCAGCCCTGGGGGGGGACTCAAGAGACACGAGCAGTACTTC. This encodes CASSPGGGLKRHEQYF.

The chain links TRBV10-3 to TRBJ2-7, with 11 bases lining up with TRBD1. The V gene end was trimmed by 4 bases and the J gene end by 5 bases; junction bases not matched to a gene: 7. The CDR3 is 15 amino acids. Germline V lookup: CDR1 ENHRY, CDR2 SYGVKD. CDR3 sequence: CAISGGTGGKNEQYF. As DNA, the CDR3 is TGTGCCATCAGTGGTGGGACAGGGGGAAAGAACGAGCAGTACTTC.

This clone was seen a handful of times. This chain links TRBV11-2 with TRBJ2-3; 11 nucleotides line up with TRBD2. Germline V gene lookup returns CDR1 SGHAT and CDR2 FQNNGV. Losses at the gene ends were 1 base for V and 5 bases for J; bases not matched to a gene: 2. This CDR3 spans 15 amino acids. CDR3 nucleotide sequence: TGTGCCAGCAGCTTAGGGCTAGCGGGAGGAGATACGCAGTATTTT. Encoded protein: CASSLGLAGGDTQYF.

The rearrangement uses TRBV5-6 and TRBJ2-2, with unresolved D. Trimming removed 3 bases at V and 5 bases at J, with 14 bases between. The germline V gene encodes CDR1 SGHDT and CDR2 YYEEEE. This CDR3 is 15 amino acids long. CDR3 DNA sequence: TGTGCCAGCAGCTCGGACCCCTTGGGGACCGGGGAGCTGTTTTTT. Its protein product is CASSSDPLGTGELFF.

This clone turned up a few times. Within the sample, other DNA sequences also encode this same CDR3. This chain uses TRBV7-9 with TRBJ1-6, with TRBD1 matching over 8 bases. V lost 1 base and J lost 3; bases outside the gene matches: 2. The CDR3 loop spans 16 amino acids. Germline V gene data show CDR1 as SEHNR and CDR2 as FQNEAQ (reference sequence). CDR3 amino acids: CASSLGQGFYNSPLHF. The CDR3 DNA reads TGTGCCAGCAGCTTAGGACAGGGGTTCTATAATTCACCCCTCCACTTT.

The rearrangement links TRBV19 to TRBJ1-4; 9 bases map to TRBD1. Germline CDR1 is LNHDA and CDR2 is SQIVND (reference sequence). The V gene end was trimmed by 3 bases and the J gene end by 7 bases; junction bases not matched to a gene: 6. The CDR3 spans 15 residues. The CDR3 bases are TGTGCCAGTAGTATGAAGACAGGGGGAGGTGAAAAACTGTTTTTT. Amino acids: CASSMKTGGGEKLFF.

This clone was detected once. The V gene is TRBV9, the J gene TRBJ1-2, with D perhaps matching TRBD1 (6 bases). Trimming pared 4 bases from V and 8 bases from J, leaving 18 bases between. This CDR3 has 14 amino acids. Germline lookup yields CDR1 SGDLS and CDR2 YYNGEE. CDR3 sequence (DNA): TGTGCCAGCAGCTCAATCACAGGGATTCAAGGCTACACCTTC. This encodes CASSSITGIQGYTF.

The chain uses TRBV5-1 and TRBJ2-1, with no clear D. Germline CDR1 reads SGHRS; CDR2 reads YFSETQ. The CDR3 consists of 15 residues. V lost 0 bases and J 5 bases, leaving 12 bases between the germline ends. CDR3 in DNA: TGCGCCAGCAGCTTGGCCGGGCCGCGAAACAATGAGCAGTTCTTC. This sequence encodes CASSLAGPRNNEQFF.

The chain is built from TRBV11-2 and TRBJ2-5; 10 bases align to TRBD1. This CDR3 spans 15 amino acids. Trimming at V came to 4 bases and at J to 4 bases, leaving 6 bases not matched to a gene. Germline lookup yields CDR1 SGHAT and CDR2 FQNNGV. The CDR3 sequence is CASSWSTGGIETQYF. DNA of the CDR3: TGTGCCAGCAGCTGGTCGACAGGGGGCATAGAGACCCAGTACTTC.

The chain couples TRBV9 to TRBJ2-2; TRBD2 might be the D (5 bases). Trimming removed 0 bases from V and 7 bases from J, with 13 bases in between. CDR1 SGDLS and CDR2 YYNGEE come from the germline V gene. The CDR3 contains 15 residues. The CDR3 region has the DNA TGTGCCAGCAGCGTAGGCCCCCTAGCTAACGGGGAGCTGTTTTTT. Amino acids: CASSVGPLANGELFF.

The J gene is TRBJ2-3, the V gene TRBV6-2 or TRBV6-3, with 15 bases aligning to TRBD2. V shed 6 bases, J shed 2 bases, and the junction held 9 bases outside the gene matches. This CDR3 is 18 amino acids long. CDR1 MNHEY and CDR2 SVGEGT come from the germline V gene. CDR3 sequence (DNA): TGTGCCAGCAGACCTAGGACTAGCGGGGGGGCCGCCACAGATACGCAGTATTTT. Residues: CASRPRTSGGAATDTQYF.

The chain joins TRBV5-1 to TRBJ1-4, with D maybe TRBD1 (5 bases). Deletions cut 3 bases from V and 4 bases from J, with 16 bases between. The CDR3 covers 16 residues. CDR1 and CDR2 from the germline V gene are SGHRS and YFSETQ. The CDR3 nucleotides are TGCGCCAGCAGCTGGGGCGCGGGCGGCGTTAATGAAAAACTGTTTTTT. This gives the protein CASSWGAGGVNEKLFF.

The V gene is TRBV7-2, the J gene TRBJ2-7, with 8 positions matching TRBD1. The CDR3 is 13 amino acids. The V and J ends lost 7 bases and 3 bases, in that order; junction bases with no gene match: 5. In germline, CDR1 is SGHTA, CDR2 FQGNSA. Here the CDR3 DNA reads TGTGCCAGCACCCTACAGGGGGACTACGAGCAGTACTTC. It specifies CASTLQGDYEQYF. Supplemented by reference TRBV7-2 and TRBJ2-7, the full variable domain reads GAGVSQSPSNKVTEKGKDVELRCDPISGHTALYWYRQSLGQGLEFLIYFQGNSAPDKSGLPSDRFSAERTGGSVSTLTIQRTQQEDSAVYLCASTLQGDYEQYFGPGTRLTVT.

The V and J genes are TRBV19 and TRBJ2-3, with 9 bases identical to TRBD1. The CDR3 sequence is 17 residues long. V lost 2 bases and J lost 2; bases outside the gene matches: 8. Germline loops: CDR1 LNHDA, CDR2 SQIVND (reference sequence). CDR3 amino acids: CASSIRTGDFLTDTQYF. CDR3 in DNA: TGTGCCAGTAGTATAAGGACAGGGGATTTCCTCACAGATACGCAGTATTTT. Based on the CDR3 plus reference TRBV19 and TRBJ2-3, the full variable domain is DGGITQSPKYLFRKEGQNVTLSCEQNLNHDAMYWYRQDPGQGLRLIYYSQIVNDFQKGDIAEGYSVSREKKESFPLTVTSAQKNPTAFYLCASSIRTGDFLTDTQYFGPGTRLTVL.

The rearrangement uses TRBV10-3 and TRBJ2-7, with 8 positions matching TRBD2. This CDR3 region has 16 residues. The junction had 15 bases not matched to a gene; V was cut back by 5 bases and J by 6 bases. Germline lookup yields CDR1 ENHRY and CDR2 SYGVKD. Here the CDR3 DNA reads TGTGCCATCAGTTCCATAAGCGGGGGCGCAAGGACCGAGCAGTACTTC. Encoded protein: CAISSISGGARTEQYF.

The chain couples TRBV19 to TRBJ2-2, with 12 bases identical to TRBD2. CDR1 LNHDA and CDR2 SQIVND come from the germline V gene (reference sequence). V lost 5 bases to trimming and J lost 4 bases; unmatched junction nucleotides: 5. The CDR3 is made up of 16 amino acids. The CDR3 region is CASSPSGGAFTGELFF. CDR3 bases: TGTGCCAGTAGTCCTAGCGGGGGGGCTTTCACCGGGGAGCTGTTTTTT.

The genes are TRBV5-6 and TRBJ2-5, with D possibly being TRBD1 (6 bases). The CDR3 is made up of 16 amino acids. V was cut by 0 bases and J by 5 bases, with 17 bases left in between. From germline, CDR1 is SGHDT and CDR2 YYEEEE. The CDR3 DNA sequence: TGTGCCAGCAGCTTGGCCGGGGCGCCAGGGGTGGAGACCCAGTACTTC. It specifies CASSLAGAPGVETQYF.

The chain couples TRBV7-8 to TRBJ2-7; TRBD2 aligns across 11 bases. CDR3 length equals 13 residues. V lost 4 bases, J lost 6 bases, and 2 bases stayed unmatched. Germline V CDR1 and CDR2: SGHVS, FQNEAQ. The CDR3 DNA follows: TGTGCCAGCAGCTACGGGACTAGCGGCGAGCAGTACTTC. Its protein product is CASSYGTSGEQYF.

This chain uses TRBV5-1 with TRBJ1-2; D unclear. Germline CDR1 is SGHRS and CDR2 is YFSETQ. V was trimmed by 0 bases and J by 7 bases, leaving 10 bases between them. The CDR3 is 13 residues long. The CDR3 sequence: CASSLDDISGYTF. The CDR3 DNA follows: TGCGCCAGCAGCTTGGACGACATATCTGGCTACACCTTC.

The rearrangement links TRBV30 to TRBJ2-1; TRBD2 is a possible D gene (6 bases). The length of the CDR3 is 15 residues. Germline V gives CDR1 GTSNPN, CDR2 SVGIG (reference sequence). V lost 4 bases and J lost 2, with 15 bases in between. CDR3 sequence: CAWTQDWGAYNEQFF. Written as DNA, the CDR3 is TGTGCCTGGACCCAGGACTGGGGGGCCTACAATGAGCAGTTCTTC.

This clone turned up a few times. V is TRBV12-1 and J is TRBJ2-5; TRBD2 is the table's D call, not checked against the DNA. TRBV12-1 is a pseudogene. The CDR3 consists of 18 residues. CDR3 loop: CASSYPPSSGGLKETQYF. The CDR3 coding sequence is TGTGCCAGCAGCTACCCACCGAGTAGCGGGGGGTTAAAAGAGACCCAGTACTTC.

This chain uses TRBV2 with TRBJ1-4; 8 bases map to TRBD1. CDR1 SNHLY and CDR2 FYNNEI come from the germline V gene. This CDR3 comprises 15 residues. The junction had 6 bases not matched to a gene; V was cut back by 7 bases and J by 2 bases. The DNA for the CDR3 is TGTGCCAGCAAACCTCAGGGGGCGACTAATGAAAAACTGTTTTTT. Protein product: CASKPQGATNEKLFF. The whole variable domain, remainder taken from reference TRBV2 and TRBJ1-4, is EPEVTQTPSHQVTQMGQEVILRCVPISNHLYFYWYRQILGQKVEFLVSFYNNEISEKSEIFDDQFSVERPDGSNFTLKIRSTKLEDSAMYFCASKPQGATNEKLFFGSGTQLSVL.

The chain has TRBV30 and TRBJ1-4; D is unclear. Germline CDR1 and CDR2: GTSNPN and SVGIG (reference sequence). Trimming pared 0 bases from V and 8 bases from J, leaving 16 bases between. CDR3 length: 15 amino acids. The CDR3: CAWSVPGNEYEKLFF. CDR3 nucleotides: TGTGCCTGGAGTGTGCCGGGCAATGAGTACGAAAAACTGTTTTTT.

The chain joins TRBV5-6 to TRBJ1-2; TRBD1 is a possible D gene (6 bases). The CDR3 has 12 residues. Germline CDR1 and CDR2: SGHDT and YYEEEE. Trimming took off 3 bases at V and 8 bases at J, with 11 bases between the two ends. CDR3 coding DNA: TGTGCCAGCAGCTGGGGGGCCGGGGGCTACACCTTC. Residues: CASSWGAGGYTF.

The genes are TRBV7-8 and TRBJ2-1; D may be TRBD2 (6 bases). CDR3 size: 17 residues. Germline V gives CDR1 SGHVS, CDR2 FQNEAQ. The ends were cut back, 5 bases at V and 1 base at J, with 18 bases in the middle. The CDR3 here is CASSIYRDFSSYNEQFF. CDR3 DNA sequence: TGTGCCAGCAGCATATACCGGGACTTCTCTTCCTACAATGAGCAGTTCTTC.